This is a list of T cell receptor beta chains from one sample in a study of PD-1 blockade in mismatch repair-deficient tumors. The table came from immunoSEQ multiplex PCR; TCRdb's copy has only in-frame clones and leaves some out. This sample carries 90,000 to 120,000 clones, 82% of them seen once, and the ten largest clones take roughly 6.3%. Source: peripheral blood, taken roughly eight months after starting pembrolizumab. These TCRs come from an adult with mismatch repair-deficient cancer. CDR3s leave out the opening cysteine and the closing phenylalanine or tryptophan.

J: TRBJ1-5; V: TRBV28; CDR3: ASRGTGNNQPQH
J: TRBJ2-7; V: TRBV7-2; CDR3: ASSWSYEQY
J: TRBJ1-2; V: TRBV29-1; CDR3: SVEDYDITNYGYT
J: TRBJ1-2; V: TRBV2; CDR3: ASSAEHGTNYGYT
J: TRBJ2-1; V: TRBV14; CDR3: ASSRTSGANEQF
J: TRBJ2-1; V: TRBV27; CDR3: ASSRLAGVNEQF
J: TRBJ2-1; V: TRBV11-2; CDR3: ASSLGLAGAYNEQF
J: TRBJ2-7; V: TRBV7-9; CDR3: ASSSGGSGGHEQY
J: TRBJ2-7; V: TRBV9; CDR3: ASSEGQGGSYEQY
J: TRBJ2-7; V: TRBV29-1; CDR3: SVDLADHPSYEQY
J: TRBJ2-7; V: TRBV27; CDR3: ASSSTGIGEQY
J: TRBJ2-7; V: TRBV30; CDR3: AWGGTWGEQY
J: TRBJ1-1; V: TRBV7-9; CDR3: ASSGPLGGMNTEAF
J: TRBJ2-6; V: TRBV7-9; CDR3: ASSDPPRALGANVLT